The present T cell receptor (beta chain) was sequenced within a study of blood T cells in healthy people across ages. As for the study in general: Per two T cells, about one barcoded beta molecule was captured through template switching. Study-level points and caveats: In the absence of known donor CMV status, changes in expanded clonotypes were possibly confounded.

Every sample gave at least 5.5 micrograms of total RNA when it was extracted. The CDR3 covers 19 residues. Trimming took off 4 bases at V and 2 bases at J, with 21 bases between the two ends. CDR1 SGHTA and CDR2 FQGNSA come from the germline V gene. A second PCR, run for about 7 to 12 cycles, used a sample-barcoded 5' primer plus a J-beta primer mix. Researchers report that a template-switch adaptor with 12 random nucleotides tagged each cDNA molecule. TCRdb re-called the 5' RACE reads through MiXCR, storing one row per CDR3 protein. This sample has around 1,700,000 distinct CDR3 sequences, with 28% found just once. The table lists this clonotype with many counts. Its antigen is not known.

This TCR was recovered from a woman aged 25 to 45 in good health. The chain couples TRBV7-2 to TRBJ2-6; D is perhaps TRBD2 (6 bases). The sample taken for sequencing was blood. In DNA, the CDR3 is TGTGCCAGCAGCTCCCAACTAGGCGCGGGAAAAGCTGGGGCCAACGTCCTGACTTTC. Amino acid sequence: CASSSQLGAGKAGANVLTF.